The T cell receptor (beta chain) under discussion was sequenced for a study of OX40 agonist ivuxolimab in advanced cancers. Study-wide context: Dose-escalation subjects each had hepatocellular carcinoma, melanoma, renal cell or head and neck cancer.

The table came from immunoSEQ multiplex PCR; TCRdb's copy has only in-frame clones and leaves some out. Among almost 85,000 clones listed, approximately 89% were seen once. A word on this clone: Its matching antigen is unknown.

The CDR3 is 14 amino acids. Trimming cost V 2 bases and J 4 bases, with 12 bases left between them. The germline V gene encodes CDR1 SGHRS and CDR2 YFSETQ. Regarding the study as a whole: It was not determined which antigens were specifically recognized by the peripheral T cells that had undergone clonal expansion. By week 6 at 0.1 to 3.0 mg/kg, blood CD4+ and CD8+ T cells had expanded clonally.

The chain recombines TRBV5-1 with TRBJ1-1, with D possibly TRBD1 on 5 matching bases. The receptor was isolated from an adult with an advanced solid tumor such as melanoma, head and neck, liver or kidney cancer. The input for sequencing was CD4+ or CD8+ T cells sorted from blood, taken in a trial of the OX40 agonist ivuxolimab. In DNA form, the CDR3 reads TGCGCCAGCAGCTTCGATACAGGAATCACTGAAGCTTTCTTT. The encoded protein is CASSFDTGITEAFF.